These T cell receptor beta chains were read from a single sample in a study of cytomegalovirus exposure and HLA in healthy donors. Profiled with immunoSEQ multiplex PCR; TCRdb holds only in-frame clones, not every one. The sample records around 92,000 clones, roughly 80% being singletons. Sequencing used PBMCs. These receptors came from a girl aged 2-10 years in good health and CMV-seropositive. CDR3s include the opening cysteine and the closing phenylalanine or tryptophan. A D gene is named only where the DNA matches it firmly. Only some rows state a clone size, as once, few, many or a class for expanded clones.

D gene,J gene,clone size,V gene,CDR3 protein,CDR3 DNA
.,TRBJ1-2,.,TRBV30,CAWTSNYGYTF,TGTGCCTGGACGAGCAACTATGGCTACACCTTC
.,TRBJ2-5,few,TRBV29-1,CSVPGLQETQYF,TGCAGCGTACCGGGACTCCAAGAGACCCAGTACTTC
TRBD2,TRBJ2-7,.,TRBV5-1,CASSQGLAGDLYEQYF,TGCGCCAGCAGCCAGGGACTAGCGGGAGATTTATACGAGCAGTACTTC
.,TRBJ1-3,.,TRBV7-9,CASSRSSTGYAGNTIYF,TGTGCCAGCAGCCGAAGTTCGACAGGCTATGCTGGAAACACCATATATTTT
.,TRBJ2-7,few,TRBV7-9,CASSQSLSGPYEQYF,TGTGCCAGCAGCCAAAGTTTGAGCGGTCCCTACGAGCAGTACTTC
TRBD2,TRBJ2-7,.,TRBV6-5,CASRALADYTYEQYF,TGTGCCAGCAGAGCGCTAGCGGACTATACCTACGAGCAGTACTTC
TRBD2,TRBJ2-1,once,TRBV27,CASSPNIAGVDNEQFF,TGTGCCAGCAGTCCGAACATAGCGGGAGTAGACAATGAGCAGTTCTTC
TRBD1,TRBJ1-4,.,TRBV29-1,CSVPTGFNEKLFF,TGCAGCGTTCCGACAGGGTTTAATGAAAAACTGTTTTTT
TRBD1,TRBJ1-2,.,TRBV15,CATSSGTGTNGYTF,TGTGCCACCAGTTCCGGGACAGGGACAAATGGCTACACCTTC
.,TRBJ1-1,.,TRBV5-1,CASSIRQAGNTEAFF,TGCGCCAGCAGCATTCGACAGGCGGGGAACACTGAAGCTTTCTTT
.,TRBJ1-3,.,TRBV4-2,CASSRETGLGDTIYF,TGTGCCAGCAGCCGAGAGACAGGCCTCGGAGACACCATATATTTT
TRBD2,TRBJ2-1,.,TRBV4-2,CASSQVAGEQFF,TGTGCCAGCAGCCAAGTAGCGGGAGAGCAGTTCTTC
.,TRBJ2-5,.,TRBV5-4,CASSLGQRQETQYF,TGTGCCAGCAGCTTGGGCCAGCGGCAAGAGACCCAGTACTTC
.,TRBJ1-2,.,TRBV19,CASNRDGYTF,TGTGCCAGTAACAGGGACGGCTACACCTTC
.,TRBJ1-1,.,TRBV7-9,CASSETGMSAEAFF,TGTGCCAGCAGCGAAACAGGGATGAGTGCTGAAGCTTTCTTT
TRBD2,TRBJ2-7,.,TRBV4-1,CASSQDLFGLGVGEQYF,TGCGCCAGCAGCCAAGATTTATTTGGACTAGGAGTAGGCGAGCAGTACTTC
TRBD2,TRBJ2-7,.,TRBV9,CASSVDSGIYEQYF,TGTGCCAGCAGCGTAGATAGCGGGATCTACGAGCAGTACTTC
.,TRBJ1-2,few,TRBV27,CASSDGVQVYGYTF,TGTGCCAGCAGTGACGGGGTGCAGGTCTATGGCTACACCTTC
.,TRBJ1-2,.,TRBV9,CASSVSSVPLEADGYTF,TGTGCCAGCAGCGTCTCCTCGGTACCTCTCGAAGCGGATGGCTACACCTTC
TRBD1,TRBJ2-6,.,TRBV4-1,CASSPRTGSSGANVLTF,TGCGCCAGCAGCCCTAGGACAGGCAGCTCTGGGGCCAACGTCCTGACTTTC
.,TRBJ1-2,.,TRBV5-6,CASSGQTYGYTF,TGTGCCAGCAGTGGGCAGACCTATGGCTACACCTTC
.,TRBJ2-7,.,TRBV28,CASSSRGRIFSYEQYF,TGTGCCAGCAGTTCCAGGGGACGGATCTTCTCCTACGAGCAGTACTTC
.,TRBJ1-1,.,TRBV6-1,CASNKQEIASEAFF,TGTGCCAGCAATAAACAGGAGATAGCAAGTGAAGCTTTCTTT
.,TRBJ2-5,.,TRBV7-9,CASSYEGVQETQYF,TGTGCCAGCAGCTACGAGGGAGTCCAAGAGACCCAGTACTTC
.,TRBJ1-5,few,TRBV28,CASSRSGVSNQPQHF,TGTGCCAGCAGCCGCTCAGGGGTTAGCAATCAGCCCCAGCATTTT
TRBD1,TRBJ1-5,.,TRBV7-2,CASSSQGVDQPQHF,TGTGCCAGCAGCTCACAGGGGGTTGATCAGCCCCAGCATTTT
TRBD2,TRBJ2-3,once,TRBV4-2,CASSQGIRAGDADTQYF,TGTGCCAGCAGCCAAGGTATCCGGGCGGGAGATGCAGATACGCAGTATTTT
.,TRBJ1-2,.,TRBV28,CASSLWWSGYTF,TGTGCCAGCAGTCTTTGGTGGAGCGGCTACACCTTC
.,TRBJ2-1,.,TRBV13,CASSAGSPYNEQFF,TGTGCCAGCAGCGCCGGGAGCCCCTACAATGAGCAGTTCTTC
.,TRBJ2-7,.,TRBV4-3,CASSQEWASEQYF,TGCGCCAGCAGCCAAGAATGGGCCAGCGAGCAGTACTTC
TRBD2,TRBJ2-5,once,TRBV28,CASSRPQDGGETQYF,TGTGCCAGCAGCCGACCTCAGGACGGGGGGGAGACCCAGTACTTC
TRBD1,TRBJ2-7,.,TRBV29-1,CSGVQHDRGEQYF,TGCAGCGGGGTACAGCACGACAGGGGCGAGCAGTACTTC
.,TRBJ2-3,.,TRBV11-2,CASSPNPTGGEYF,TGTGCCAGCAGCCCAAACCCCACAGGGGGGGAGTATTTT
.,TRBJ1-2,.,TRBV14,CASSQVVRYGYTF,TGTGCCAGCAGCCAAGTCGTGAGATATGGCTACACCTTC
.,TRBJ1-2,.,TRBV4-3,CASSQEEILQTPYGYTF,TGCGCCAGCAGCCAAGAAGAGATCCTCCAGACTCCCTATGGCTACACCTTC
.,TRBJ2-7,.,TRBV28,CASSFGRGRNEQYF,TGTGCCAGCAGTTTTGGCAGGGGAAGGAATGAGCAGTACTTC
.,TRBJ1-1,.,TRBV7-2,CASSLADGASRNTEAFF,TGTGCCAGCAGCCTAGCCGACGGAGCAAGCCGGAACACTGAAGCTTTCTTT
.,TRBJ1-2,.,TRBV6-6,CASRSGHGYTF,TGTGCCAGCAGGTCAGGGCATGGCTACACCTTC
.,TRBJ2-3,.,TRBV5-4,CASSLAGYDTQYF,TGTGCCAGCAGCTTGGCGGGGTATGATACGCAGTATTTT
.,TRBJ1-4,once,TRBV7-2,CASSLWTAVNEKLFF,TGTGCCAGCAGCTTATGGACAGCGGTTAATGAAAAACTGTTTTTT
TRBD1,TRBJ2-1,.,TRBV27,CASSPGGYNEQFF,TGTGCCAGCAGTCCAGGGGGTTACAATGAGCAGTTCTTC
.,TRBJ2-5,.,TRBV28,CASRGLSSGWLTQYF,TGTGCCAGCAGGGGTCTTAGTAGCGGTTGGTTGACCCAGTACTTC
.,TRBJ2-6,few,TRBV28,CATLVGANVLTF,TGTGCCACCCTCGTTGGGGCCAACGTCCTGACTTTC
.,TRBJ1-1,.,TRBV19,CASSIWGTNTEAFF,TGTGCCAGTAGTATTTGGGGCACCAACACTGAAGCTTTCTTT
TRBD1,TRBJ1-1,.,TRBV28,CASSLWTGDSEAFF,TGTGCCAGCAGTTTATGGACAGGGGATAGTGAAGCTTTCTTT
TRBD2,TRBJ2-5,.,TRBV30,CAWRYGAGVETQYF,TGTGCCTGGAGATACGGCGCGGGGGTGGAGACCCAGTACTTC
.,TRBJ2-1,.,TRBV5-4,CASSWETGNEQFF,TGTGCCAGCAGCTGGGAGACAGGCAATGAGCAGTTCTTC
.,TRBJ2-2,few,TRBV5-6,CASSSLQGSTGELFF,TGTGCCAGCAGCTCGCTGCAGGGTAGCACCGGGGAGCTGTTTTTT
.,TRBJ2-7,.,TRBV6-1,CASSKEGGEQYF,TGTGCCAGCAGTAAGGAAGGGGGCGAGCAGTACTTC
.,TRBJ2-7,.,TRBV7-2,CASSLVAGPPGDEQYF,TGTGCCAGCAGCTTAGTTGCAGGGCCCCCGGGAGACGAGCAGTACTTC
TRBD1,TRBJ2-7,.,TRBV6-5,CASSRGLYEQYF,TGTGCCAGCTCCAGGGGGCTTTACGAGCAGTACTTC
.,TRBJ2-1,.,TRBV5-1,CASSLGAAAYNEQFF,TGCGCCAGCAGCTTGGGCGCGGCCGCCTACAATGAGCAGTTCTTC